The next 17 T cell receptor beta chains were all read from a single sample in a study of blood T cell repertoires in COVID-19. Here immunoSEQ multiplex PCR was the method, and the copy in TCRdb shows in-frame clones only, minus some. The table lists around 140,000 clones, approximately 79% of them singletons. The sequencing sample was made of PBMCs or T cells enriched from blood (not recorded which). The receptors here all came from a man aged 35-49 years with acute COVID-19.

Only a few counts were recorded for this clone. The chain employs TRBV6-5 and TRBJ1-2; D possibly corresponds to TRBD1 (5 bases). The germline V and J ends were trimmed by 6 bases and 3 bases, with 11 bases remaining between them. There are 13 residues in the CDR3. CDR1 and CDR2 (germline): MNHEY, SVGAGI. CDR3 sequence reads: CASSGDSHYGYTF. CDR3 nucleotides: TGTGCCAGCAGCGGAGACAGCCACTATGGCTACACCTTC.

This sequence joins TRBV5-6 and TRBJ2-7, with 8 positions matching TRBD2. This CDR3 comprises 13 residues. The germline V gene encodes CDR1 SGHDT and CDR2 YYEEEE. J was trimmed by 3 bases and V by 4 bases; bases with no gene match: 3. Written as DNA, the CDR3 is TGTGCCAGCAGCGTCACTAGCGGCTACGAGCAGTACTTC. Amino acid sequence: CASSVTSGYEQYF.

This rearrangement joins TRBV5-8 to TRBJ2-1, with D possibly TRBD1 on 6 matching bases. The CDR3 extends over 13 amino acids. The germline V gene has CDR1 SGHTS and CDR2 YDEGEE. With 3 bases removed from V and 7 bases from J, the gap between germline ends came to 11 bases. In DNA form, the CDR3 reads TGTGCCAGCAGCTCGGGACAAAGTAATGAGCAGTTCTTC. This encodes CASSSGQSNEQFF.

For the CDR3, the DNA is TGTGCCAGCTCCGTAGGGGTCAACACCGGGGAGCTGTTTTTT. Its translation is CASSVGVNTGELFF. The chain employs TRBV6-5 and TRBJ2-2, with TRBD1 as a possible D gene (5 bases). Germline V gene lookup returns CDR1 MNHEY and CDR2 SVGAGI. The CDR3 spans 14 residues. The V and J ends lost 8 bases and 2 bases respectively, with 12 bases between them.

V usage is TRBV27 and J usage is TRBJ1-4; no clear D gene. V lost 4 bases to trimming and J lost 8 bases, with 11 bases between them. The germline CDR1 and CDR2 sequences are MNHEY and SMNVEV (reference sequence). The CDR3 has 13 residues. The CDR3 is CASSWAFGEKLFF. CDR3 nucleotides: TGTGCCAGCAGTTGGGCCTTTGGGGAAAAACTGTTTTTT.

Here the CDR3 DNA reads TGCGCCAGCAGCGAGACAGGGTCTGACACTGAAGCTTTCTTT. Translated, it gives CASSETGSDTEAFF. The chain combines TRBV5-1 with TRBJ1-1, with 7 bases lining up with TRBD1. The CDR3 length is 14 residues. Germline assignment: CDR1 SGHRS and CDR2 YFSETQ. After removal of 4 bases from V and 3 bases from J, the junction contained 6 bases not matched to a gene.

This chain uses TRBV28 with TRBJ1-5, with 9 bases lining up with TRBD1. Germline V gene lookup returns CDR1 MDHEN and CDR2 SYDVKM. CDR3 length: 14 amino acids. V was pared by 5 bases and J by 6 bases, with 5 bases of the junction left unmatched. The DNA of the CDR3 is TGTGCCAGCAGTCTACAGGGGGCGAGTCAGCCCCAGCATTTT. Protein product: CASSLQGASQPQHF.

V is TRBV19 and J is TRBJ2-2, with a possible D match to TRBD1 (6 bases). From germline, CDR1 is LNHDA and CDR2 SQIVND (reference sequence). V gave up 5 bases and J gave up 3 bases, with 13 bases separating them. The CDR3 runs 15 residues. CDR3 loop: CASSHQGTDTGELFF. In DNA, the CDR3 is TGTGCCAGTAGTCACCAGGGGACGGACACCGGGGAGCTGTTTTTT.

This chain links TRBV10-1 with TRBJ1-1, with TRBD1 as a possible D gene (6 bases). Germline V lookup: CDR1 WNHNN, CDR2 SYGVQD (reference sequence). This CDR3 has 14 residues. V lost 5 bases and J 1 base, leaving 11 bases between the germline ends. The CDR3 region is CASSPDRRNTEAFF. The CDR3 region has the DNA TGCGCCAGCAGTCCCGACAGGAGGAACACTGAAGCTTTCTTT.

The rearrangement links TRBV3-1 (or the pseudogene TRBV3-2) to TRBJ2-2, with D possibly TRBD2 on 6 matching bases. The CDR3 is 15 amino acids. V was pared by 4 bases and J by 0 bases, with 9 bases between. Germline lookup yields CDR1 LGHDT and CDR2 YNNKEL (reference sequence). This CDR3 is CASSPGTSNTGELFF. In nucleotides, the CDR3 is TGTGCCAGCAGCCCTGGGACTTCGAACACCGGGGAGCTGTTTTTT.

The rearrangement joins TRBV10-1 to TRBJ1-1; no firm D call. Germline CDR1 and CDR2: WNHNN and SYGVQD (reference sequence). Trimming removed 5 bases from V and 5 bases from J, with 12 bases in between. This CDR3 region has 13 residues. The CDR3 spells CASSSQERTEAFF. CDR3 DNA sequence: TGCGCCAGCAGTTCGCAGGAAAGGACTGAAGCTTTCTTT.

V is TRBV4-2 and J is TRBJ1-3, with D unclear. Germline loops: CDR1 LGHNA, CDR2 YNFKEQ. This CDR3 is built from 17 residues. V was cut by 0 bases and J by 0 bases, with 12 bases left in between. The CDR3 region is CASSQDILRHSGNTIYF. Here the CDR3 DNA reads TGTGCCAGCAGCCAAGATATCCTACGACACTCTGGAAACACCATATATTTT.

The rearrangement joins TRBV7-9 to TRBJ2-1; TRBD2 matches at 11 bases. Germline CDR1 SEHNR, CDR2 FQNEAQ (reference sequence). This CDR3 region has 15 residues. J was trimmed by 6 bases and V by 2 bases; bases with no gene match: 3. The CDR3 spells CASSLTSGRINEQFF. The CDR3 region has the DNA TGTGCCAGCAGCTTAACTAGCGGGAGAATCAATGAGCAGTTCTTC.

In its sample, this clone was seen a few times. This chain uses TRBV18 with TRBJ2-7; maybe TRBD2 (6 bases). Trimming removed 3 bases from V and 3 bases from J, with 12 bases in between. CDR3 length: 14 amino acids. The germline V gene encodes CDR1 KGHSH and CDR2 LQKENI. The DNA for the CDR3 is TGTGCCAGCTCACCGGAGGGATTTATCTACGAGCAGTACTTC. Translated, it gives CASSPEGFIYEQYF.

The count of this clone is one. The chain links TRBV7-2 to TRBJ2-7, with 8 bases identical to TRBD2. This CDR3 has 15 residues. Germline-derived CDR1 and CDR2 are SGHTA and FQGNSA. V was clipped by 4 bases and J by 2 bases; unmatched bases: 7. CDR3: CASSSFSGEAYEQYF. The CDR3 DNA sequence: TGTGCCAGCAGCTCCTTTAGCGGGGAGGCCTACGAGCAGTACTTC.

The chain links TRBV5-1 to TRBJ2-2; 8 nucleotides align to TRBD1. V trimming: 7 bases; J trimming: 6 bases; junction bases outside the gene matches: 5. Looked up from germline, CDR1 is SGHRS and CDR2 is YFSETQ. This CDR3 contains 13 residues. CDR3 nucleotide sequence: TGCGCCAGCCAAAAACAGGGGGCCGGGGAGCTGTTTTTT. Its translation is CASQKQGAGELFF.

V gene TRBV7-9 combines with J gene TRBJ1-5; possibly TRBD1 for D (5 bases). Germline V lookup: CDR1 SEHNR, CDR2 FQNEAQ (reference sequence). The CDR3 is 14 residues long. Trimming took 4 bases from V and 7 from J, leaving 14 bases between them. CDR3 amino acids: CASSSSRARQPQHF. The CDR3 region has the DNA TGTGCCAGCAGCTCAAGCAGGGCAAGGCAGCCCCAGCATTTT.